The next 5 T cell receptor beta chains were all read from a single sample in a study of spatial heterogeneity in lung cancer. Indicated time point: blood at routine non-recurrence follow-up after resection. No cells were sorted before sequencing. The whole RNA sequenced was extracted from tumor, nontumor lung or frozen PBMC. TCRdb called the 5' RACE reads again in MiXCR, with one record for every CDR3 protein. The profile covers around 120,000 distinct CDR3 sequences, with 12% appearing a single time and 16% taken by the ten largest. This specimen was PBMCs, taken at follow-up. These receptors were obtained from a male donor with early-stage non-small cell lung cancer.

This clonotype occurred many times. This chain uses TRBV29-1 with TRBJ1-2; tentatively, D is TRBD1 (6 bases). Germline V gives CDR1 SQVTM, CDR2 ANQGSEA. With 7 bases removed from V and 0 bases from J, the gap between germline ends came to 18 bases. This CDR3 has 15 residues. The CDR3 loop is CSARTEQDSNYGYTF. DNA of the CDR3: TGCAGCGCCAGGACAGAGCAGGATTCTAACTATGGCTACACCTTC.

This clonotype was seen many times. The chain carries TRBV10-1 and TRBJ2-6; D gene ambiguous. V was clipped by 0 bases and J by 8 bases, with 5 bases between them. The germline gives CDR1 WNHNN, CDR2 SYGVQD (reference sequence). The CDR3 sequence is 13 residues long. CDR3 in DNA: TGCGCCAGCAGTGAGTCGCAGTCCAACGTCCTGACTTTC. Translated, it gives CASSESQSNVLTF.

Comment on this clonotype: One end of the junction varies from germline; a read error may be responsible. This chain joins TRBV7-9 and TRBJ2-3, with TRBD2 as a possible D gene (6 bases). Germline assignment: CDR1 SEHNR and CDR2 FQNEAQ (reference sequence). The CDR3 has 15 amino acids. This chain's CDR3 is CASSLAWLATDTQYF. DNA of the CDR3: TGTGCCAGCAGCCTAGCGTGGCTCGCCACAGATACGCAGTATTTT. Full variable domain (missing parts from reference TRBV7-9 and TRBJ2-3): DTGVSQNPRHKITKRGQNVTFRCDPISEHNRLYWYRQTLGQGPEFLTYFQNEAQLEKSRLLSDRFSAERPKGSFSTLEIQRTEQGDSAMYLCASSLAWLATDTQYFGPGTRLTVL.

The J gene is TRBJ2-4, the V gene TRBV10-3; no definite D call. The CDR3 covers 11 residues. Germline CDR1 ENHRY, CDR2 SYGVKD. V dropped 9 bases and J dropped 7 bases, with 10 bases sitting between them. CDR3 coding DNA: TGTGCCATAAGGGTTGAGAACATTCAGTACTTC. Translated: CAIRVENIQYF.

This clonotype was counted ten times or more. The V and J genes are TRBV10-3 and TRBJ1-2, with 11 bases identical to TRBD1. The CDR3 totals 17 residues. Trimming took 5 bases from V and 3 from J; bases not matched to a gene: 11. Germline assignment: CDR1 ENHRY and CDR2 SYGVKD. For the CDR3, the DNA is TGTGCCATCAGTCGACGTTCCGCGGGACAGGGGGACTATGGCTACACCTTC. Translated: CAISRRSAGQGDYGYTF.